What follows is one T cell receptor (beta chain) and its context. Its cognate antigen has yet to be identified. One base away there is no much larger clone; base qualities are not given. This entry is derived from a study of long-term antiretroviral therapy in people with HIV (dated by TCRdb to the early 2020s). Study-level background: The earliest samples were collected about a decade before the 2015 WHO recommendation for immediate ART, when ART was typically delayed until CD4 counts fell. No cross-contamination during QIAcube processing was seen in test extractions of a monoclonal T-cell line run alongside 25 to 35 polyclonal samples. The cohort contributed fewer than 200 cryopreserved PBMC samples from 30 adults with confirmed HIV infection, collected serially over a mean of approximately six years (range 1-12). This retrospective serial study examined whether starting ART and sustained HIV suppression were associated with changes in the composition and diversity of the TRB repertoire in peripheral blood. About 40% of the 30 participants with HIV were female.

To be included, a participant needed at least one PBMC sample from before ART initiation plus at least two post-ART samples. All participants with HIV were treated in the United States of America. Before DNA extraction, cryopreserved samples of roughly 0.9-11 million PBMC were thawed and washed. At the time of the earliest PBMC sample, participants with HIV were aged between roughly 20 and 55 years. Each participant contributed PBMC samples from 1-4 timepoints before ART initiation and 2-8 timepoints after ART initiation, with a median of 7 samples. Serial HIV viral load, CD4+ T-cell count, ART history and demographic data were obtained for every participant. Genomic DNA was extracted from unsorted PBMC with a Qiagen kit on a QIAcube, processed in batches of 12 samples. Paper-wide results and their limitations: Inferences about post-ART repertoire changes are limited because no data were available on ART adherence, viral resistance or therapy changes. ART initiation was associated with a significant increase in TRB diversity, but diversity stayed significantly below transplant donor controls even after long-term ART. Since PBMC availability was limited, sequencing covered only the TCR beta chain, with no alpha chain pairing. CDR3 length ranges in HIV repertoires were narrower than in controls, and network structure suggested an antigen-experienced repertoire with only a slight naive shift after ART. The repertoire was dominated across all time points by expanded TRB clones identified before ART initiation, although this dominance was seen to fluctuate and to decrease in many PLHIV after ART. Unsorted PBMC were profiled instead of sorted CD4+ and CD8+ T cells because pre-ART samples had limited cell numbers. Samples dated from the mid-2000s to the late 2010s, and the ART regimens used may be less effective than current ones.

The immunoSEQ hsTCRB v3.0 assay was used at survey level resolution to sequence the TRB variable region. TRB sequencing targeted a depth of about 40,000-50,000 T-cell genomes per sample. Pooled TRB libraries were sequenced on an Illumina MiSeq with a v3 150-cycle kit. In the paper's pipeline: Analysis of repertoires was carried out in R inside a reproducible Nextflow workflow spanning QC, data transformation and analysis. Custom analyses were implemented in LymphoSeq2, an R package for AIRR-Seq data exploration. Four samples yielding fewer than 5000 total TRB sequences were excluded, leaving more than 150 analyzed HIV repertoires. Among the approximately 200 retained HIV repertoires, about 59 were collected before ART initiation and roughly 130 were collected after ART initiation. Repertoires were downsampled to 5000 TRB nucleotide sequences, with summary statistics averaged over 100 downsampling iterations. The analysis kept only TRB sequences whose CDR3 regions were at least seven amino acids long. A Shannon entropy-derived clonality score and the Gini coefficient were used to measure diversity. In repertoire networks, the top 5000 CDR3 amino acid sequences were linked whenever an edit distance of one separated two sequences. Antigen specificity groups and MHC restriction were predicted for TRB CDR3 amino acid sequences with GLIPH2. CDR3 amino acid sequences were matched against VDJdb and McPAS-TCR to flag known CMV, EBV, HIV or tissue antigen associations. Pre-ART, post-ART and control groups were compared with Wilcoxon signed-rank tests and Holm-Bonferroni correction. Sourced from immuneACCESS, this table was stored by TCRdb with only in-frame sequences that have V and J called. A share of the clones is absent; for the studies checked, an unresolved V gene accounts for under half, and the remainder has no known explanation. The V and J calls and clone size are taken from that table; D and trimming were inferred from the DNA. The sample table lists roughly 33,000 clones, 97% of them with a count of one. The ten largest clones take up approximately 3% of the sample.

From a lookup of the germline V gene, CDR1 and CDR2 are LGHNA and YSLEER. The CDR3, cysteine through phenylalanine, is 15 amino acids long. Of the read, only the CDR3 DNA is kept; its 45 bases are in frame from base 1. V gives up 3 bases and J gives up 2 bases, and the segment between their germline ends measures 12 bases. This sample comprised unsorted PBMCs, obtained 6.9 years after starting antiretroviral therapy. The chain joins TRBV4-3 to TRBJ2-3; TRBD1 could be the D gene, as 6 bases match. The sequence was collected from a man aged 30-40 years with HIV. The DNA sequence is TGCGCCAGCAGCCAGGGTACAGGGTACACAGATACGCAGTATTTT. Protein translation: CASSQGTGYTDTQYF.